This is a list of T cell receptor beta chains from one sample in a study of shared clonotypes between healthy human individuals. Repertoires were generated with immunoSEQ multiplex PCR, while TCRdb's copy carries only in-frame clones and drops some. The data show around 510,000 clones, about 96% seen once. Sequenced: naive CD4+ T cells sorted from blood. Source of these receptors: a woman aged 30 to 39 in good health. The conserved cysteine and the conserved F or W are not part of the CDR3 here. The order of the fields is CDR3 length, V gene, D gene, CDR3 protein. A D gene is named only where the DNA matches it firmly.

12	TRBV29-1	-	SVGGRGGTDTQY
13	TRBV10-2	-	ASSEVLGENTEAF
13	TRBV13	-	ASSHRGWKSYEQY
13	TRBV19	TRBD1	ASSMPQGVNTEAF
13	TRBV19	TRBD1	ASSHRDREYNEQF
9	TRBV28	-	ACSGHYEQY
11	TRBV11-3	-	ASSLEGGGKAF
12	TRBV28	-	ASSFEGATREQY
10	TRBV27	-	ASWQLQETQY
14	TRBV11-3	-	ASSLGGWGSYNEQF
13	TRBV6-5	-	ASSYLADSTDTQY